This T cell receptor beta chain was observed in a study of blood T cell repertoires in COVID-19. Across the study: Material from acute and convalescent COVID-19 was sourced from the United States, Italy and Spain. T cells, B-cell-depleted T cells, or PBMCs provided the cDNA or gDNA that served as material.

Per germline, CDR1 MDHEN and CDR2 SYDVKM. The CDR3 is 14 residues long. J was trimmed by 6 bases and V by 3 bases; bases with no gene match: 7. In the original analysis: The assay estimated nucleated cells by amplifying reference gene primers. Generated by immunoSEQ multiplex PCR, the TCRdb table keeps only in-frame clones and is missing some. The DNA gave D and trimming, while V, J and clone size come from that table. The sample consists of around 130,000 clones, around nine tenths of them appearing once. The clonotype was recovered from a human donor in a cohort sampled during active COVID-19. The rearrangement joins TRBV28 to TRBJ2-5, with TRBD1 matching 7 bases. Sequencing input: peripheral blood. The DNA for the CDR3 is TGTGCCAGCAGTTTTCAGACAGGGCGAAAGACCCAGTACTTC. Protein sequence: CASSFQTGRKTQYF.